These 23 T cell receptor beta chains originate from one sample sequenced in a study of T cell responses to AZD1222 COVID-19 vaccine. Generated by immunoSEQ multiplex PCR, the TCRdb table keeps only in-frame clones and is missing some. In the table there are approximately 120,000 clones, approximately 89% of which are singletons. Material: peripheral blood, obtained 28 days after the second AZD1222 dose. These receptor sequences come from an adult who received the AZD1222 COVID-19 vaccine.

The gene calls are TRBV3-1 (or the pseudogene TRBV3-2) and TRBJ2-4; maybe TRBD2 (6 bases). Per the germline V gene, CDR1 is LGHDT and CDR2 is YNNKEL (reference sequence). V dropped 1 base and J dropped 0 bases, with 16 bases sitting between them. The CDR3 is 18 residues long. The CDR3: CASSQGGLYRIAKNIQYF. As DNA, the CDR3 is TGTGCCAGCAGCCAAGGGGGACTCTACAGAATAGCCAAAAACATTCAGTACTTC.

V usage is TRBV15 and J usage is TRBJ1-5; no reliable D call. CDR3 size: 9 residues. Germline V gene sequence: CDR1 LNHNV, CDR2 YYDKDF (reference sequence). With 8 bases removed from V and 6 bases from J, the gap between germline ends came to 2 bases. The CDR3 region is CATGQPQHF. CDR3 coding DNA: TGTGCCACCGGTCAGCCCCAGCATTTT.

The rearrangement joins TRBV7-9 to TRBJ2-6; D might be TRBD1 or TRBD2, each matching 5 bases. The CDR3 extends over 15 amino acids. V was trimmed by 11 bases and J by 0 bases, leaving 14 bases between them. Germline CDR1 is SEHNR and CDR2 is FQNEAQ (reference sequence). As DNA, the CDR3 is TGTGCCTCAAGTGGGGGAAGCTCTGGGGCCAACGTCCTGACTTTC. Its translation: CASSGGSSGANVLTF.

V gene TRBV7-2 combines with J gene TRBJ2-7; TRBD2 agrees at 9 bases. V lost 6 bases and J lost 4; bases outside the gene matches: 10. This CDR3 contains 15 residues. CDR1 and CDR2 from the germline V gene are SGHTA and FQGNSA. CDR3 loop: CASRRGTSGSYEQYF. CDR3 DNA sequence: TGTGCCAGCAGGCGGGGTACTAGCGGGTCTTACGAGCAGTACTTC.

This clone was counted between two and nine times. The CDR3 spells CASSIEGGDSYEQYF. As DNA, the CDR3 is TGTGCCAGTAGTATAGAAGGGGGTGACTCCTACGAGCAGTACTTC. The gene calls are TRBV19 and TRBJ2-7, with D perhaps TRBD1 (6 bases). Trimming removed 0 bases from V and 0 bases from J, with 9 bases in between. Germline V gene lookup returns CDR1 LNHDA and CDR2 SQIVND (reference sequence). CDR3 size: 15 residues.

V and J are TRBV6-5 and TRBJ2-7; maybe TRBD2 (6 bases). CDR3 size: 15 residues. V was trimmed by 0 bases and J by 5 bases, leaving 14 bases between them. Germline V gene sequence: CDR1 MNHEY, CDR2 SVGAGI. The CDR3 DNA is TGTGCCAGCAGTTACTCTGGGCGGGACTTCAACGAGCAGTACTTC. Residues: CASSYSGRDFNEQYF.

The chain has TRBV11-2 and TRBJ2-1; D gene ambiguous. V was cut by 1 base and J by 0 bases, with 16 bases left in between. Germline assignment: CDR1 SGHAT and CDR2 FQNNGV. The CDR3 runs 18 residues. CDR3 in DNA: TGTGCCAGCAGCTTAGCAGGTCGGCGGCCGAGCTCCTACAATGAGCAGTTCTTC. It encodes CASSLAGRRPSSYNEQFF.

The chain employs TRBV27 and TRBJ1-5; no firm D call. This CDR3 spans 16 amino acids. With 7 bases removed from V and 5 bases from J, the gap between germline ends came to 21 bases. CDR1 MNHEY and CDR2 SMNVEV come from the germline V gene (reference sequence). DNA for the CDR3: TGTGCCAGCATGGGAAAGGGCCCACATTGGGATCAGCCCCAGCATTTT. It translates to CASMGKGPHWDQPQHF.

The chain uses TRBV7-3 and TRBJ2-3; 10 positions match TRBD2. Trimming at V came to 0 bases and at J to 0 bases, leaving 12 bases not matched to a gene. CDR3 size: 20 residues. Per the germline V gene, CDR1 is SGHTA and CDR2 is FQGTGA. The CDR3 is CASSLTIPSGRATSTDTQYF. CDR3 DNA sequence: TGTGCCAGCAGCTTAACCATCCCCAGCGGGAGGGCCACTAGCACAGATACGCAGTATTTT. Full variable domain (remainder filled in from reference TRBV7-3 and TRBJ2-3): GAGVSQTPSNKVTEKGKYVELRCDPISGHTALYWYRQSLGQGPEFLIYFQGTGAADDSGLPNDRFFAVRPEGSVSTLKIQRTERGDSAVYLCASSLTIPSGRATSTDTQYFGPGTRLTVL.

V is TRBV9 and J is TRBJ2-7, with TRBD2 matching over 9 bases. V shed 3 bases and J 5 bases; nucleotides not matched to a gene: 9. This CDR3 is 15 amino acids long. CDR1 is SGDLS, CDR2 YYNGEE, per germline. Here the CDR3 reads CASSDDQAGGNEQYF. CDR3 DNA sequence: TGTGCCAGCAGCGACGACCAAGCGGGGGGTAACGAGCAGTACTTC.

The chain carries TRBV6-2 or TRBV6-3 and TRBJ1-5, with D perhaps TRBD1 (5 bases). Germline values: CDR1 MNHEY, CDR2 SVGEGT. V was shortened by 4 bases and J by 4 bases, with 23 bases between the two germline ends. The CDR3 has 18 residues. CDR3: CASSSGLWGRSGNQPQHF. The DNA of the CDR3 is TGTGCCAGCAGTTCGGGGCTCTGGGGCAGGTCGGGGAATCAGCCCCAGCATTTT.

This chain uses TRBV7-2 with TRBJ2-7; TRBD2 agrees at 15 bases. Trimming cost V 5 bases and J 9 bases; bases outside gene matches: 11. The V gene's germline CDR1 is SGHTA and CDR2 FQGNSA. The CDR3 spans 16 residues. The CDR3 region is CASSPRTSGGELAQYF. As DNA, the CDR3 is TGTGCCAGCAGCCCAAGGACTAGCGGGGGGGAATTGGCGCAGTACTTC.

This clone was recorded only once. The genes are TRBV4-3 and TRBJ1-1; D is unresolved. The length of the CDR3 is 16 residues. Between the trimmed V and J ends, which lost 1 base and 1 base, there was a span of 13 bases. Germline CDR1 and CDR2: LGHNA and YSLEER. CDR3 DNA: TGCGCCAGCAGCCAAGTTGGCGCCAGAGAGAACACTGAAGCTTTCTTT. It specifies CASSQVGARENTEAFF.

This chain joins TRBV2 and TRBJ1-5; D call uncertain. Germline V gene data show CDR1 as SNHLY and CDR2 as FYNNEI. Trimming pared 6 bases from V and 3 bases from J, leaving 27 bases between. The CDR3 runs 19 residues. DNA of the CDR3: TGTGCCAGCAGCAAGCGGGTAGGTCGTGGGTTCCCTAACAATCAGCCCCAGCATTTT. Translated, it gives CASSKRVGRGFPNNQPQHF.

The chain is built from TRBV3-1 (or the pseudogene TRBV3-2) and TRBJ2-7, with 8 bases aligning to TRBD1. Germline values: CDR1 LGHDT, CDR2 YNNKEL (reference sequence). The CDR3 loop spans 14 amino acids. V dropped 5 bases and J dropped 4; count of bases not matched to a gene: 7. CDR3 in amino acids: CASSSGTGAYEQYF. For the CDR3, the DNA is TGTGCCAGCAGCTCTGGGACAGGTGCGTACGAGCAGTACTTC.

The chain carries TRBV29-1 and TRBJ1-2; unclear D gene. The CDR3 is made up of 11 amino acids. V was clipped by 7 bases and J by 8 bases, with 14 bases between them. Germline-derived CDR1 and CDR2 are SQVTM and ANQGSEA. The DNA for the CDR3 is TGCAGCGGCCTAGTCGGGAACGGCTACACCTTC. Its protein is CSGLVGNGYTF. The full variable domain, completed using reference TRBV29-1 and TRBJ1-2, is SAVISQKPSRDICQRGTSLTIQCQVDSQVTMMFWYRQQPGQSLTLIATANQGSEATYESGFVIDKFPISRPNLTFSTLTVSNMSPEDSSIYLCSGLVGNGYTFGSGTRLTVV.

J is TRBJ2-3 and V is TRBV4-1, with 9 bases identical to TRBD2. The V gene end was trimmed by 0 bases and the J gene end by 6 bases; junction bases not matched to a gene: 7. Germline V gene lookup returns CDR1 MGHRA and CDR2 YSYEKL. The CDR3 loop spans 16 amino acids. This chain's CDR3 is CASSQEVAGGHDTQYF. The CDR3 DNA is TGCGCCAGCAGCCAAGAAGTGGCGGGAGGGCATGATACGCAGTATTTT.

J is TRBJ1-5 and V is TRBV4-2; a possible D gene is TRBD1 (6 bases). This CDR3 contains 14 residues. The V end was cut by 6 bases, the J end by 4 bases, with 13 bases between. CDR1 is LGHNA and CDR2 is YNFKEQ in the germline V gene. CDR3 loop: CASRLVGGNQPQHF. The CDR3 coding sequence is TGTGCCAGCAGATTGGTAGGGGGAAATCAGCCCCAGCATTTT.

V and J are TRBV18 and TRBJ2-3; D not certain. Germline CDR1 KGHSH, CDR2 LQKENI. This CDR3 has 10 residues. Trimming shortened V by 5 bases and J by 6 bases, and 3 bases separated the two germline ends. CDR3 amino acids: CASSTDTQYF. The CDR3 bases are TGTGCCAGCTCAACGGATACGCAGTATTTT.

This clone was counted a single time. This chain joins TRBV4-1 and TRBJ1-5; 7 bases line up with TRBD1. J was trimmed by 2 bases and V by 1 base; bases with no gene match: 5. The V gene's germline CDR1 is MGHRA and CDR2 YSYEKL. The CDR3 consists of 16 residues. The DNA for the CDR3 is TGCGCCAGCAGCCAAGTAGGACAGGCGGGCAATCAGCCCCAGCATTTT. Translating it yields CASSQVGQAGNQPQHF.

The chain carries TRBV24-1 and TRBJ2-1; D uncertain. The V end was cut by 9 bases, the J end by 4 bases, with 15 bases between. The CDR3 runs 14 residues. Germline CDR1 and CDR2: KGHDR and SFDVKD. The CDR3 protein is CATSRPSPYNEQFF. CDR3 nucleotide sequence: TGTGCCACCTCGCGCCCCAGTCCGTACAATGAGCAGTTCTTC.

The V gene is TRBV12-5, the J gene TRBJ1-1, with D uncertain. Germline lookup yields CDR1 LGHNT and CDR2 FRNRAP. The CDR3 sequence is 22 residues long. The V end lost 0 bases, the J end lost 0 bases, and 29 bases lay between the germline ends. This CDR3 is CASGLVLGRTKSPLLMNTEAFF. Here the CDR3 DNA reads TGTGCTAGTGGTTTGGTACTCGGACGGACCAAATCACCACTACTAATGAACACTGAAGCTTTCTTT. Variable domain in full (rest from reference TRBV12-5 and TRBJ1-1): DARVTQTPRHKVTEMGQEVTMRCQPILGHNTVFWYRQTMMQGLELLAYFRNRAPLDDSGMPKDRFSAEMPDATLATLKIQPSEPRDSAVYFCASGLVLGRTKSPLLMNTEAFFGQGTRLTVV.

The chain employs TRBV3-1 (or the pseudogene TRBV3-2) and TRBJ1-2; TRBD1 matches at 8 bases. The CDR3 is made up of 14 amino acids. The germline CDR1 and CDR2 sequences are LGHDT and YNNKEL (reference sequence). J gave up 6 bases and V 1 base, and 4 bases lay outside the gene matches. The CDR3 is CASSQGRGRDGYTF. CDR3 coding DNA: TGTGCCAGCAGCCAAGGCAGGGGGCGCGATGGCTACACCTTC.